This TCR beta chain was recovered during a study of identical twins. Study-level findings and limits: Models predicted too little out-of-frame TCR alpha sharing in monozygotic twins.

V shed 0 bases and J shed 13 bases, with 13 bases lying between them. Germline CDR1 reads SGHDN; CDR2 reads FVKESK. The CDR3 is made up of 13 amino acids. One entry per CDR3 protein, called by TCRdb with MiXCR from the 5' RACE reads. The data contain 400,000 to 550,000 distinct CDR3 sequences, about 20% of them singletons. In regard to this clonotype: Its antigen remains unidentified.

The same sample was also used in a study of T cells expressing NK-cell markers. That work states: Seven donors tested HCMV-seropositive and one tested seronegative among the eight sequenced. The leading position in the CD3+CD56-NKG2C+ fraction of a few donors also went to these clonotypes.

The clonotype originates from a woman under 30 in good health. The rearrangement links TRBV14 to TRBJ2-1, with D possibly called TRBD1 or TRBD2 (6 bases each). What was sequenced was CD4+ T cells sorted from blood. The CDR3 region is CASSQDIRGAQFF. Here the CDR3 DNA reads TGTGCCAGCAGCCAAGATATTAGGGGGGCCCAGTTCTTC.